The rows below give T cell receptor beta chains drawn from one sample of a study of T cells in Graves' hyperthyroidism and ophthalmopathy. Using its own MiXCR run on the multiplex PCR reads, TCRdb lists one record per CDR3 protein. The data hold 350,000 to 400,000 distinct CDR3 sequences, with 15% observed a single time. Source material: blood. The receptors stem from a woman aged 30 to 39 with Graves' hyperthyroidism. Each CDR3 is given with its conserved first and last residue. D genes are given only for firm matches. For some rows the clone size is stated as once, few or many, or as a class when expanded; others skip it.

J gene,clone size,CDR3 length,V gene,D gene,CDR3 protein,CDR3 DNA
TRBJ2-3,many,16,TRBV11-3,TRBD2,CASSLGGDPSTDTQYF,TGTGCCAGCAGCTTGGGAGGGGACCCCTCCACAGATACGCAGTATTTT
TRBJ2-7,-,15,TRBV5-8,-,CASSSAGFVVYEQYF,TGTGCCAGCAGCTCTGCGGGTTTCGTCGTCTACGAGCAGTACTTC
TRBJ2-3,many,17,TRBV30,TRBD2,CAWTSGLALTGTDTQYF,TGTGCCTGGACCAGTGGACTAGCGTTGACGGGCACAGATACGCAGTATTTT
TRBJ2-7,many,14,TRBV29-1,TRBD1,CSASTGQGSYEQYF,TGCAGCGCCTCGACGGGACAGGGGTCCTACGAGCAGTACTTC
TRBJ2-1,few,13,TRBV20-1,TRBD1,CSARGQGYNEQFF,TGCAGTGCTAGAGGACAGGGCTACAATGAGCAGTTCTTC
TRBJ2-5,-,12,TRBV11-3,-,CASSLDSETQYF,TGTGCCAGCAGCTTAGATTCCGAGACCCAGTACTTC
TRBJ2-2,many,15,TRBV12-3/TRBV12-4,-,CATRDRSPNTGELFF,TGTGCCACCCGGGATCGTAGTCCGAACACCGGGGAGCTGTTTTTT
TRBJ1-2,few,15,TRBV28,TRBD1,CASSLSTGTWDGYTF,TGTGCCAGCAGTTTATCGACAGGGACATGGGATGGCTACACCTTC
TRBJ2-7,many,14,TRBV12-3/TRBV12-4,-,CASRPTGPNYEQYF,TGTGCCAGCAGACCGACAGGACCTAACTACGAGCAGTACTTC
TRBJ1-5,few,12,TRBV7-8,-,CASSTHLIPQHF,TGTGCCAGCAGCACCCACCTGATTCCCCAGCATTTT
TRBJ1-1,few,13,TRBV27,-,CASSLGSDTEAFF,TGTGCCAGCAGTTTGGGGAGTGACACTGAAGCTTTCTTT
TRBJ2-3,many,18,TRBV20-1,TRBD1,CSAGGQGTTAGSTDTQYF,TGCAGTGCTGGGGGACAGGGAACTACCGCGGGGAGCACAGATACGCAGTATTTT
TRBJ2-1,many,15,TRBV20-1,TRBD2,CSATRTSDLYNEQFF,TGCAGTGCGACTCGGACTAGCGACCTCTACAATGAGCAGTTCTTC
TRBJ1-5,-,16,TRBV19,-,CASTTDSSGTLGPQHF,TGTGCCAGTACCACTGACAGTTCGGGTACCTTGGGGCCCCAGCATTTT
TRBJ1-5,many,15,TRBV2,-,CASSEGRSSNQPQHF,TGTGCCAGCAGTGAAGGACGAAGTAGCAATCAGCCCCAGCATTTT
TRBJ2-1,few,16,TRBV20-1,TRBD2,CSVPTSGASSYNEQFF,TGCAGTGTCCCGACTAGCGGGGCGAGCTCCTACAATGAGCAGTTCTTC
TRBJ2-1,-,16,TRBV19,TRBD2,CASSIRLAGAYNEQFF,TGTGCCAGTAGTATACGACTAGCGGGGGCCTACAATGAGCAGTTCTTC
TRBJ2-7,many,17,TRBV3-1,TRBD2,CASSQVRLAGASYEQYF,TGTGCCAGCAGCCAAGTGAGGCTAGCGGGAGCTAGCTACGAGCAGTACTTC
TRBJ1-1,-,13,TRBV25-1,-,CASMGGVNTEAFF,TGTGCCAGCATGGGGGGCGTGAACACTGAAGCTTTCTTT
TRBJ2-3,few,16,TRBV9,TRBD2,CASSVDSGGLTDTQYF,TGTGCCAGCAGCGTAGACTCGGGAGGCCTCACAGATACGCAGTATTTT
TRBJ2-5,many,13,TRBV28,-,CASRTRAQETQYF,TGTGCCAGCAGGACCAGGGCCCAAGAGACCCAGTACTTC
TRBJ2-2,few,12,TRBV5-1,-,CASSGRPGELFF,TGCGCCAGCAGTGGGAGGCCCGGGGAGCTGTTTTTT
TRBJ1-4,-,14,TRBV6-1,-,CASSEGGLVGKLFF,TGTGCCAGCAGTGAAGGTGGTCTCGTTGGAAAACTGTTTTTT
TRBJ1-2,-,15,TRBV5-1,TRBD1,CASSIPTGANYGYTF,TGCGCCAGCAGCATCCCGACAGGGGCAAACTATGGCTACACCTTC
TRBJ2-3,few,14,TRBV10-3,TRBD2,CATRGGRGTDTQYF,TGTGCCACTCGGGGCGGGAGGGGGACAGATACGCAGTATTTT